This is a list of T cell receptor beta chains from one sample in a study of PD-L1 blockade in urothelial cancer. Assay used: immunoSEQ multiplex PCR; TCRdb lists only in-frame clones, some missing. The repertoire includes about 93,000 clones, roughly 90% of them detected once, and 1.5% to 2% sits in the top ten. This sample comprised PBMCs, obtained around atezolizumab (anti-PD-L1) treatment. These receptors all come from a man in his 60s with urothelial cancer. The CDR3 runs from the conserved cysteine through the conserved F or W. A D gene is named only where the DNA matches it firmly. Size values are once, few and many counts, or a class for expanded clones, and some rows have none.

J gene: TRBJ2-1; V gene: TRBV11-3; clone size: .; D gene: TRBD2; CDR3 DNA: TGTGCCAGCAGCCCCGGGACTACCGACTACAATGAGCAGTTCTTC; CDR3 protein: CASSPGTTDYNEQFF
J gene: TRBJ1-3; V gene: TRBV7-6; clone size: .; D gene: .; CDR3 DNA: TGTGCCAGCAGCGCAGGCAGGGATCGCTCTGGAAACACCATATATTTT; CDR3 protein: CASSAGRDRSGNTIYF
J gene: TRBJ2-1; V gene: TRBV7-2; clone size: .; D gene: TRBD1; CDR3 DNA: TGTGCCAGCACCCTCGGACAGGGGTTAGTCTATGAGCAGTTCTTC; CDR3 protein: CASTLGQGLVYEQFF
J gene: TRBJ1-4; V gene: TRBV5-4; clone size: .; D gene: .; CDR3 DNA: TGTGCCAGCAGGGAAGAGGCAGGGGCTGAAAAACTGTTTTTT; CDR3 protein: CASREEAGAEKLFF
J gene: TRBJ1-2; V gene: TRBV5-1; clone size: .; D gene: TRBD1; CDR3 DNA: TGCGCCAGCAGCCGGGGGACAGGCAGGGGCATCTATGGCTACACCTTC; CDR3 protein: CASSRGTGRGIYGYTF
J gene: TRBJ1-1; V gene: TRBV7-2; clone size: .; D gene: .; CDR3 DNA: TGTGCCAGCAGCTTAGCGTTCAGCACTGAAGCTTTCTTT; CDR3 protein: CASSLAFSTEAFF
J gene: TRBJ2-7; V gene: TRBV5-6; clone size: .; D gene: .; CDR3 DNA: TGTGCCAGCAGCTTGAGGGCGATTCGGGGAAACGAGCAGTACTTC; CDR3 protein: CASSLRAIRGNEQYF
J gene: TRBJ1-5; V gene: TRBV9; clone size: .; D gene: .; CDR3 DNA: TGTGCCAGCAGCGTTCAGGAAAATCAGCCCCAGCATTTT; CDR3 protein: CASSVQENQPQHF
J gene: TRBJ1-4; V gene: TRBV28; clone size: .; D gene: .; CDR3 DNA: TGTGCCAGCAGTTTAAGCAAAGCAACTAATGAAAAACTGTTTTTT; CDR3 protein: CASSLSKATNEKLFF
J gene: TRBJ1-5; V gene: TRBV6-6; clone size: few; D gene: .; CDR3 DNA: TGTGCCAGCAGTTACCAGGGCCAACAGCCCCAGCATTTT; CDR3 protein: CASSYQGQQPQHF
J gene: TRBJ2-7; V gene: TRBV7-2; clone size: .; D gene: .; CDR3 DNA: TGTGCCAGCAGCTTATCGGCTAGCTTCGAGCAGTACTTC; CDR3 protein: CASSLSASFEQYF
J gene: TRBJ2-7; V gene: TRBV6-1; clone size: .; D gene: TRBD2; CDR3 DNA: TGTGCCAGCAGTGAGCCCCGGACTAGCGGGACCTACGAGCAGTACTTC; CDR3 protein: CASSEPRTSGTYEQYF
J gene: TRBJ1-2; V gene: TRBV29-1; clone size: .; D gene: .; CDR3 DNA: TGCAGCGTTGTAGGGGTAGAGGGCTACACCTTC; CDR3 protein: CSVVGVEGYTF
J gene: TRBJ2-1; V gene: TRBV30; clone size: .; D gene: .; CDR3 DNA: TGTGCCTGGAGCGACTTGTCTTACAATGAGCAGTTCTTC; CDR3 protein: CAWSDLSYNEQFF
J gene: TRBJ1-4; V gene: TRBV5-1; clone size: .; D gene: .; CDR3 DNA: TGCGCCAGCAGGCCAGGTACGACTAATGAAAAACTGTTTTTT; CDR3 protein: CASRPGTTNEKLFF
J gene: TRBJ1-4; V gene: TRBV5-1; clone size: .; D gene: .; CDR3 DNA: TGCGCCAGCAGCCAGACAGAGCGTAATGAAAAACTGTTTTTT; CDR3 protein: CASSQTERNEKLFF